This TCR beta chain was observed in a study of blood T cell repertoires in COVID-19. TCRdb's copy holds only in-frame clones and misses some; the assay was immunoSEQ multiplex PCR. The table has hundreds of thousands of clones, around nine tenths seen once. All enrollees were about 18 to 100 years old and from 20 to 25 US areas. In its sample, this clone was seen a few times. This CDR3 is 16 amino acids long. V lost 3 bases and J 0 bases, leaving 12 bases between the germline ends. CDR1 is MDHEN and CDR2 is SYDVKM in the germline V gene. Sequencing was carried out using PBMCs or T cells enriched from blood (not recorded which). The J gene is TRBJ1-3, the V gene TRBV28, with D unresolved. The TCR comes from a man aged 55 to 70 who had recovered from COVID-19. CDR3 DNA: TGTGCCAGCAGTTTTCCCGGTGCCGACTCTGGAAACACCATATATTTT. Amino acid sequence: CASSFPGADSGNTIYF. The full variable domain, rest sourced from reference TRBV28 and TRBJ1-3, is DVKVTQSSRYLVKRTGEKVFLECVQDMDHENMFWYRQDPGLGLRLIYFSYDVKMKEKGDIPEGYSVSREKKERFSLILESASTNQTSMYLCASSFPGADSGNTIYFGEGSWLTVV.